This T cell receptor (beta chain) was recorded in a study of regulatory T cells in long-lasting Graves disease (dated by TCRdb to the early 2020s). With respect to the entire study: Patients with newly diagnosed Graves' disease had been on antithyroid drugs for under 3 months. The study was registered as a clinical trial and conducted in China. Persistent Graves' disease patients were compared with newly diagnosed Graves' disease patients by peripheral blood TCR sequencing and RNA sequencing. TCR sequencing covered about 13 persistent and roughly 20 newly diagnosed Graves' disease patients, 33 samples in total.

Trimming takes 10 bases from V and 0 bases from J, and the germline ends sit 15 bases apart. In the germline V gene, CDR1 corresponds to ENHRY and CDR2 to SYGVKD. Including the terminal cysteine and phenylalanine, the CDR3 comprises 15 residues. The CDR3 DNA has 45 bases and is translated from base 1. The library was produced with multiplex PCR. The run used an Illumina HiSeq 4000. iRepertoire HTBI primers and Arm-PCR amplification of CDR3 regions were used to construct TCR beta libraries. Before sequencing, the PCR products underwent gel purification. The authors' pipeline ran thus. Gene usage analysis of CDR3 amino acid clonotypes used the 60 to 80 TRBV and more than 13 TRBJ segments found across samples. Filtered high-quality paired reads were merged into contigs using COPE and FqMerger. Contigs were aligned with BLAST to IMGT TRBV, TRBD and TRBJ reference genes, and CDR3 was defined per IMGT. Any clonotype with a frequency above 0.1% was classified as a highly expanded clone. Shannon entropy served as the measure of repertoire diversity, while the Gini coefficient captured V-J evenness. A clonotype found in more than one individual was treated as public. The public reads were run again by TCRdb, first through fastp at Q25 and then through MiXCR, and only productive beta chains were kept. Here each entry gathers all rows of one CDR3 protein and keeps the most common genes and DNA. TCRdb, not the original authors, processed these V and J calls. In all, the sample holds 350,000 to 450,000 distinct CDR3 sequences, and over 14% of those were seen once. The biggest ten clones account for about 8% of the sample.

Results and caveats for the whole study, not just this receptor: Because the primary lesion, thyroid tissue, could not be accessed, the study looked at peripheral blood alone. The authors noted that the small sample size was a limitation that may lower accuracy. Patients with persistent disease shared more public clonotypes (under 3,000) than newly diagnosed patients did (approximately 970). Only the TCR beta chain was sequenced and analyzed. Lower TCR Shannon entropy and fewer highly expanded clones were observed in persistent Graves' disease patients than in newly diagnosed patients, which suggested clonal expansion. Preferential use of TRBV28, TRBJ1-2 and TRBJ2-5 was observed in persistent disease, whereas TRBV20-1 and TRBJ2-1 were favored in newly diagnosed disease.

This clonotype was observed a few times. Its specific antigen is unknown. No qualities accompany the bases; no much larger clone lies one base away. The time point label here, explained by the study, means: newly diagnosed GD, antithyroid drugs for less than 3 months. For both TCR sequencing and RNA sequencing, RNA was extracted from PBMCs in TRIzol. The diagnosis of Graves' disease followed American Thyroid Association guidelines. Patients were recruited from an endocrinology department in Xi'an, China. From each patient, 7.5 to 9.5 milliliters of peripheral blood was collected into an EDTA anticoagulant tube. Ficoll Paque Plus density gradient separation was used to isolate PBMCs, and no further T cell sorting was performed. RNA quality was checked with an Agilent 2100 Bioanalyzer and agarose gel, and concentration with a NanoDrop 2000. These same records also appear under a second study, on T cells in Graves' hyperthyroidism and ophthalmopathy. Reported in the second study: A patient counted as having stable Graves' hyperthyroidism if no progression to ophthalmopathy occurred over 18 months of follow-up. Hyperthyroidism patients were aged 18 to 65 years and newly diagnosed, with disease duration of less than 2 months. Patients with uncontrolled infections, other autoimmune diseases, pregnancy or lactation were excluded. Diagnoses relied on clinical symptoms, serum thyroxine and TRAb, thyroid ultrasound and orbital computed tomography. A first-round RT-PCR of the TCR CDR3 used the HTBI primer set with the Qiagen OneStep RT-PCR kit. Blood samples also contained most of the expanded thyroid clonotypes (frequency above 0.001), which suggests that blood repertoires may reflect thyroid immune responses. A model built on a 13 V-J signature distinguished ophthalmopathy from stable hyperthyroidism, reaching around 90% sensitivity and under 84% specificity in cross-validation and 80%/75% in testing. During validation, the model predicted progression to ophthalmopathy a median of approximately 7 months ahead of onset, with just under 71% sensitivity and 72.22% specificity. To identify distinguishing TCR V-J signatures, a discovery cohort of about 100 patients was used, comprising some 45 with Graves' ophthalmopathy and around 57 with stable Graves' hyperthyroidism. Prospective prediction of ophthalmopathy was tested in an independent validation cohort of some 20 hyperthyroidism patients and 15 to 17 patients who later progressed to ophthalmopathy. The 80 to 100 discovery patients were randomly divided into training and test sets at a 7:3 ratio. In roughly six Graves' hyperthyroidism patients, the study also compared T-cell repertoires from thyroid tissue with T-cell repertoires from blood. After sampling, hyperthyroidism patients received methimazole starting at 30 mg daily, and ophthalmopathy patients received high-dose intravenous methylprednisolone. Libraries were constructed in a second round of multiplex PCR, after which size selection and purification were performed. Paired-end sequencing of the libraries was performed with 100 bp reads on an Illumina HiSeq2000. SOAPnuke was used to process the raw data, removing reads that contained adapters or uncalled bases, had a mean Phred below 15, or lacked an exact match to the constant primer or identifier. COPE v1.2.5 was used to merge high-quality paired reads, and clonotypes were defined as unique nucleotide sequences. MiTCR v1.1 was used to align clonotypes to the IMGT TRBV, TRBD and TRBJ reference segments. The analysis included only V-J combinations with a frequency above 0.0001, which together covered roughly 99% of the repertoires. A TCS score was defined as the ratio between F50 (clonal expansion) and ExV (chaos), using BLOSUM62-based TCRdist between CDR3 peptides within each V-J. Welch's t-statistics and random forest reduced some 510 V-J features to about 12, which were used in a naive Bayes classifier (R e1071). Sample size was not statistically predetermined, and investigators were not blinded to group allocation. The paper describes TCR Vbeta CDR3 sequencing of 135 peripheral blood samples, made up of 43 ophthalmopathy patients, some 76 hyperthyroidism patients and roughly 17 progressor patients.

The receptor comes from a woman aged 40 to 49 with Graves disease. Donor details come from another sample of the same person, matched by shared clones. Source: peripheral blood mononuclear cells (PBMCs), taken at new diagnosis, from a patient treated with antithyroid drugs. The rearranged chain carries TRBV10-3 and TRBJ2-2, and perhaps TRBD1 as D gene, on 6 matching bases. The DNA sequence is TGTGCCACCTCAGGGGCCCCAACGAACACCGGGGAGCTGTTTTTT. Protein translation: CATSGAPTNTGELFF.